This entry is about one TCR beta chain. Its antigen is currently not known. Per-nucleotide qualities are absent, and no much larger clonotype sits a single base away. The germline V gene (reference sequence) specifies LGHDT as CDR1 and YNNKEL as CDR2. From the cysteine through the phenylalanine, the CDR3 covers 15 amino acids. Of the read, only the CDR3 DNA is kept; its 45 bases are in frame from base 1. A distance of 9 bases separates the germline ends of V and J, which lose 1 base and 0 bases respectively. Each collaborating institution followed its own protocols to collect whole blood in K2EDTA tubes. For TCRbeta analysis, collaborator samples were shipped as frozen whole blood, as isolated PBMCs, or as DNA extracted from either sample type. The immunoSEQ Assay, a bias-controlled multiplex PCR, was used to amplify TCRbeta CDR3 regions from genomic DNA. Turning to the authors' computational methods: Nucleated cell counts per sample were estimated from amplification of reference gene primers within the assay. Sequence reads were collapsed and filtered to measure the absolute abundance of every unique TCRbeta CDR3 rearrangement. Productive Simpson clonality was computed per sample as the square root of Simpson's diversity index over productive rearrangements. The clones in this table, taken by TCRdb from immuneACCESS, are in-frame only. Not every clone is retained; where verified, under half of the shortfall comes from an unresolved V gene, and the cause of the rest is unknown. For V, J and clone size, that table is used; D and trimming come from the DNA. This sample is represented by about 100,000 clones; 80% of them were singletons. The ten biggest clones cover roughly a third of the sample.

This specimen belongs to a study of blood T cell repertoires in COVID-19 (dated by TCRdb to 2020 to 2022). About the full investigation: Samples covering the acute and convalescent phases of COVID-19 were provided by collaborators in the United States, Italy and Spain. The prospective study material was composed of cDNA or gDNA derived from T cells, B-cell-depleted T cells, or PBMCs. Deeply sampled blood TCRbeta repertoires from subjects exposed to, actively infected with, or recovered from COVID-19 were included in the dataset. The repertoires were released in a freely available public database intended as a resource for research on the immune response to SARS-CoV-2. The samples were drawn from two sources: the first 160 participants of the ongoing ImmuneRACE study, and fewer than 1,500 subjects contributed by 6 global collaborators. Nearly every sample came with metadata listing a de-identified subject ID, COVID-19 status, age in years and sex. Where available, HLA class I and class II types were obtained from metadata supplied by the sample provider rather than from assay-based typing.

Overall study results and their limits: How much clinical and demographic metadata was included differed by source and by participant, and the metadata was provided uncurated.

This sequence was found in a man aged 70-80 years with active or convalescent COVID-19. The rearranged segments are TRBV3-1 (or the pseudogene TRBV3-2) and TRBJ1-2, with the D segment identity uncertain. The sample comprised peripheral blood. The sequence in DNA is TGTGCCAGCAGCCAAGCGGCGGCCCCTAACTATGGCTACACCTTC. This encodes CASSQAAAPNYGYTF.